The clone carrying this TCR beta chain was detected only a few times. The data derive from a study of regulatory T cells in long-lasting Graves disease. Described time point: persistent/refractory GD, antithyroid drugs over 5 years with positive TRAb. Construction of the TCR library relied on RNA isolated from PBMCs. Germline CDR1 reads LGHDT; CDR2 reads YNNKEL (reference sequence). Trimming cost V 0 bases and J 7 bases, with 9 bases left between them. The CDR3 is 14 amino acids. According to the study, TCR beta libraries were built with iRepertoire HTBI primers and CDR3-region Arm-PCR. One entry per CDR3 protein, called by TCRdb with MiXCR from the multiplex PCR reads. Among about 470,000 distinct CDR3 sequences listed, 20% to 25% were seen once.

The clonotype was recovered from a female donor with Graves disease. Source: peripheral blood mononuclear cells (PBMCs), taken when the disease was refractory, from a patient treated with antithyroid drugs. This sequence joins TRBV3-1 and TRBJ2-2; D not certain. The CDR3 loop is CASSQDYVDGELFF. In DNA, the CDR3 is TGTGCCAGCAGCCAAGATTATGTCGACGGGGAGCTGTTTTTT. Complete variable domain (other parts from reference TRBV3-1 and TRBJ2-2): DTAVSQTPKYLVTQMGNDKSIKCEQNLGHDTMYWYKQDSKKFLKIMFSYNNKELIINETVPNRFSPKSPDKAHLNLHINSLELGDSAVYFCASSQDYVDGELFFGEGSRLTVL.